These T cell receptor beta chains were read from a single sample in a study of metastatic and nonmetastatic thyroid tumors. TCRdb reprocessed the PCR reads via MiXCR. Of about 40,000 clones in the sample, less than 20% were seen once. Sequencing was carried out using blood. These receptors all stem from a female donor with papillary thyroid cancer or a benign thyroid nodule (not recorded which). Some clones in this sample may be carry-over from other donors' samples. CDR3s include the opening cysteine and the closing phenylalanine or tryptophan. D genes are given only for firm matches. Clone size is stated in some rows and not others, as once, few, many or a class when expanded.

>TRBV19|.|TRBJ2-3|.
CASSIKRGTSRGDTQYF
TGTGCCAGTAGTATTAAACGCGGGACATCCCGTGGAGATACGCAGTATTTT
>TRBV7-3|TRBD1|TRBJ1-6|.
CASSLINRGPWNSPLHF
TGTGCCAGCAGCCTAATAAACAGGGGACCTTGGAATTCACCCCTCCACTTT
>TRBV9|TRBD1|TRBJ1-3|.
CASSFGQASSGNIIYF
TGTGCCAGCAGCTTTGGACAGGCGAGCTCTGGGAACATCATATATTTT
>TRBV20-1|.|TRBJ2-7|.
CSAPEEDIYEQYF
TGCAGTGCCCCGGAAGAGGACATCTACGAGCAGTACTTC
>TRBV7-8|.|TRBJ2-7|many
CASSSWGSYEQYF
TGTGCCAGCAGCTCTTGGGGGTCCTACGAGCAGTACTTC
>TRBV18|TRBD1|TRBJ1-2|many
CASSPRDRGQDGYTF
TGTGCCAGCTCACCAAGGGACAGGGGGCAAGATGGCTACACCTTC
>TRBV6-1|.|TRBJ2-1|many
CASSESLDEQFF
TGTGCCAGCAGTGAAAGTTTGGATGAGCAGTTCTTC
>TRBV2|TRBD1|TRBJ2-4|many
CASILDRAKNIQYF
TGTGCCAGCATCCTGGACAGGGCCAAAAACATTCAGTACTTC
>TRBV3-1|.|TRBJ1-2|.
CASSPRSSANYGYTF
TGTGCCAGCAGCCCCAGGTCCTCGGCGAACTATGGCTACACCTTC
>TRBV13|.|TRBJ2-7|.
CAIITPRSGRNYEQYF
TGTGCCATCATCACCCCGAGGTCGGGCCGAAACTACGAGCAGTACTTC
>TRBV27|TRBD1|TRBJ1-2|few
CASSPQTGATFNYGYTF
TGTGCCAGCAGTCCCCAGACAGGGGCTACGTTTAACTATGGCTACACCTTC
>TRBV6-2/TRBV6-3|.|TRBJ1-5|few
CASSYTRQGNQPQHF
TGTGCCAGCAGTTACACAAGACAGGGCAATCAGCCCCAGCATTTT
>TRBV19|.|TRBJ1-1|many
CASSMLPFMNTEAFF
TGTGCCAGTAGTATGTTGCCTTTTATGAACACTGAAGCTTTCTTT
>TRBV6-1|.|TRBJ1-3|medium-sized
CASSLRQLANTIYF
TGTGCCAGCAGTCTTCGACAGCTTGCCAACACCATATATTTT
>TRBV2|TRBD1|TRBJ2-7|many
CASGSRTGTLSYEQYF
TGTGCCAGCGGATCCCGGACAGGGACCCTCTCCTACGAGCAGTACTTC
>TRBV6-1|.|TRBJ2-3|few
CASSVMDIGVDTQYF
TGCGCCAGCAGTGTCATGGACATAGGTGTAGATACGCAGTATTTT
>TRBV20-1|TRBD2|TRBJ2-1|.
CSAPPGTSGSSGVFF
TGCAGTGCCCCCCCCGGGACTAGCGGGAGTTCCGGTGTGTTCTTC
>TRBV12-3/TRBV12-4|.|TRBJ2-2|few
CASSLWAGKGPGELFF
TGTGCCAGCAGTTTATGGGCAGGGAAGGGACCCGGGGAGCTGTTTTTT
>TRBV14|.|TRBJ2-7|many
CASSRRDNSGPTYEQYF
TGTGCCAGCAGCCGCCGGGACAATTCAGGGCCTACCTACGAGCAGTACTTC
>TRBV19|.|TRBJ2-6|many
CASSIFSGRISGANVLTF
TGTGCCAGTAGTATATTCTCAGGTCGGATTAGTGGGGCCAACGTCCTGACTTTC
>TRBV6-5|TRBD1|TRBJ1-2|few
CASSFGQGGGYTF
TGTGCCAGCAGTTTCGGACAGGGTGGTGGCTACACCTTC
>TRBV27|.|TRBJ1-5|many
CASSLEALGGNQPQHF
TGTGCCAGCAGTTTGGAGGCCCTTGGGGGCAATCAGCCCCAGCATTTT